Each of the 21 T cell receptor beta chains below was sequenced from the same sample in a study of cytomegalovirus exposure and HLA in healthy donors. The PCR ran on 60 Vbeta and 13 Jbeta primers. Assay used: immunoSEQ multiplex PCR; TCRdb lists only in-frame clones, some missing. The table shows 120,000 to 150,000 clones, with around 65% occurring only once. The specimen sequenced was PBMCs. The receptors here all came from a male donor in good health and CMV-seronegative.

This clone was recorded a few times. The V gene is TRBV19, the J gene TRBJ1-5; 7 bases align to TRBD1. Losses at the gene ends were 8 bases for V and 4 bases for J; bases not matched to a gene: 8. The CDR3 length is 14 residues. Germline CDR1 and CDR2: LNHDA and SQIVND (reference sequence). The CDR3 DNA follows: TGTGCCAGTGGCGACAGGGCCCGAAATCAGCCCCAGCATTTT. This encodes CASGDRARNQPQHF.

This clone was found a few times. One junction end disagrees with the germline gene, perhaps due to a read error. The CDR3 sequence is CSSSTYRDSGANVLTF. The DNA of the CDR3 is TGTTCCAGCAGTACCTACAGGGACTCTGGGGCCAACGTCCTGACTTTC. The genes are TRBV7-9 and TRBJ2-6; maybe TRBD1 (6 bases). The CDR3 contains 16 residues. CDR1 and CDR2 from the germline V gene are SEHNR and FQNEAQ (reference sequence).

The chain uses TRBV6-1 and TRBJ2-7; D not resolved. Germline values: CDR1 MNHNS, CDR2 SASEGT. The CDR3 consists of 11 residues. Trimming pared 8 bases from V and 3 bases from J, leaving 8 bases between. The CDR3 DNA reads TGTGCCAGCCTCTTCCTCTACGAGCAGTACTTC. This translates into CASLFLYEQYF.

The gene calls are TRBV5-1 and TRBJ1-2; D gene ambiguous. Deletions cut 2 bases from V and 2 bases from J, with 16 bases between. The CDR3 extends over 16 amino acids. Germline values: CDR1 SGHRS, CDR2 YFSETQ. CDR3 protein: CASSFGRSLENYGYTF. The DNA for the CDR3 is TGCGCCAGCAGCTTTGGCAGGTCGTTAGAGAACTATGGCTACACCTTC.

The chain employs TRBV13 and TRBJ2-5, with TRBD2 matching 11 bases. Germline V gene sequence: CDR1 PRHDT, CDR2 FYEKMQ (reference sequence). The V gene end was trimmed by 5 bases and the J gene end by 1 base; junction bases not matched to a gene: 6. The CDR3 spans 16 residues. The CDR3 is CASSIVTSGGQETQYF. The CDR3 region has the DNA TGTGCCAGCAGCATTGTAACTAGCGGGGGCCAAGAGACCCAGTACTTC.

The rearrangement joins TRBV7-8 to TRBJ1-4; a weak D match, TRBD1 (5 bases). The CDR3 totals 15 residues. The germline V gene has CDR1 SGHVS and CDR2 FQNEAQ. V was pared by 3 bases and J by 5 bases, with 13 bases between. The CDR3 bases are TGTGCCAGCAGCTTCTACAGGAAAATGAATGAAAAACTGTTTTTT. The encoded protein is CASSFYRKMNEKLFF.

The genes are TRBV6-1 and TRBJ2-3, with D hard to call. The V gene's germline CDR1 is MNHNS and CDR2 SASEGT. Between the trimmed V and J ends, which lost 3 bases and 4 bases, there was a span of 17 bases. CDR3 length equals 16 residues. The CDR3 loop reads CASSDPATPSADTQYF. CDR3 DNA: TGTGCCAGCAGTGACCCAGCGACCCCCTCGGCAGATACGCAGTATTTT.

This clone was recorded a few times. The chain uses TRBV10-3 and TRBJ2-7; D possibly corresponds to TRBD1 (7 bases). CDR1 is ENHRY, CDR2 SYGVKD, per germline. Trimming took off 1 base at V and 3 bases at J, with 16 bases between the two ends. The CDR3 covers 16 residues. This CDR3 reads CAISELQEGAYYEQYF. DNA for the CDR3: TGTGCCATCAGTGAGTTGCAGGAGGGGGCTTACTACGAGCAGTACTTC.

The chain is built from TRBV15 and TRBJ2-7; D possibly corresponds to TRBD2 (6 bases). The germline V and J ends were trimmed by 3 bases and 0 bases, with 9 bases remaining between them. The CDR3 covers 14 residues. Germline V gene lookup returns CDR1 LNHNV and CDR2 YYDKDF (reference sequence). The CDR3: CATSRGLDSYEQYF. DNA of the CDR3: TGTGCCACCAGCAGGGGACTTGACTCCTACGAGCAGTACTTC.

The chain couples TRBV2 to TRBJ1-3; D perhaps matches TRBD1 (6 bases). The CDR3 extends over 15 amino acids. Trimming removed 4 bases from V and 4 bases from J, with 14 bases in between. Germline CDR1 is SNHLY and CDR2 is FYNNEI. The DNA for the CDR3 is TGTGCCAGCAGTGCCCTCCCAGGGGTCGGAAACACCATATATTTT. It codes for CASSALPGVGNTIYF.

CDR3 protein: CASSLIAGLNEKLFF. The CDR3 DNA is TGTGCCAGCAGCTTAATTGCAGGATTGAATGAAAAACTGTTTTTT. The rearrangement uses TRBV7-9 and TRBJ1-4, with D hard to call. Per the germline V gene, CDR1 is SEHNR and CDR2 is FQNEAQ (reference sequence). The CDR3 consists of 15 residues. Deletions cut 2 bases from V and 5 bases from J, with 12 bases between.

This rearrangement joins TRBV2 to TRBJ2-1; 7 bases fit TRBD2. In germline, CDR1 is SNHLY, CDR2 FYNNEI. The CDR3 extends over 21 amino acids. With 5 bases clipped from V and 0 bases from J, the junction kept 22 bases outside the gene matches. The CDR3: CASSSPRAGELRGSSYNEQFF. The CDR3 DNA follows: TGTGCCAGCAGTTCACCGCGGGCGGGGGAATTACGGGGAAGCTCCTACAATGAGCAGTTCTTC.

The chain couples TRBV27 to TRBJ1-3, with D possibly being TRBD1 (5 bases). Germline CDR1 reads MNHEY; CDR2 reads SMNVEV (reference sequence). V was cut by 4 bases and J by 4 bases, with 17 bases left in between. The CDR3 covers 16 residues. The CDR3, as DNA: TGTGCCAGCAGTTCCACCCCGGGACTAGGAGGAAACACCATATATTTT. The encoded protein is CASSSTPGLGGNTIYF.

V is TRBV27 and J is TRBJ1-2, with a tentative D call TRBD1 (6 bases). V was clipped by 6 bases and J by 2 bases, with 7 bases between them. Germline loops: CDR1 MNHEY, CDR2 SMNVEV (reference sequence). The CDR3 is 12 residues long. For the CDR3, the DNA is TGTGCCAGCAGCCAGGGGAACTATGGCTACACCTTC. Translation: CASSQGNYGYTF.

The chain recombines TRBV10-1 with TRBJ2-7, with 12 bases that match TRBD2. Germline V gene data show CDR1 as WNHNN and CDR2 as SYGVQD (reference sequence). CDR3 length: 15 residues. The trim removed 3 bases at V and 2 bases at J, leaving 2 bases unmatched. CDR3 amino acids: CASSERTSGAYEQYF. CDR3 coding DNA: TGCGCCAGCAGTGAAAGGACTAGCGGGGCCTACGAGCAGTACTTC.

This clone occurred a few times. This CDR3 reads CASSRGGGTMADTQYF. The CDR3 DNA is TGTGCCAGCAGCCGAGGGGGGGGTACAATGGCAGATACGCAGTATTTT. The rearrangement joins TRBV5-6 to TRBJ2-3, with TRBD2 as a possible D gene (7 bases). Germline CDR1 and CDR2: SGHDT and YYEEEE. V lost 4 bases to trimming and J lost 4 bases, with 19 bases between them. CDR3 size: 16 residues.

This chain joins TRBV11-1 and TRBJ1-3, with D maybe TRBD1 (5 bases). The CDR3 is made up of 13 amino acids. Germline V gene data show CDR1 as SGHAT and CDR2 as FQDESV (reference sequence). V was pared by 4 bases and J by 4 bases, with 8 bases between. DNA for the CDR3: TGTGCCAGCAGCTATGACAGCGGAAACACCATATATTTT. It is translated as CASSYDSGNTIYF.

The genes are TRBV7-8 and TRBJ2-2, with no clear D. Between the trimmed V and J ends, which lost 4 bases and 6 bases, there was a span of 9 bases. Germline values: CDR1 SGHVS, CDR2 FQNEAQ. The CDR3 spans 13 residues. The CDR3 loop reads CASSSDSSGELFF. The CDR3 region has the DNA TGTGCCAGCAGCTCAGACTCCTCCGGGGAGCTGTTTTTT.

This clone was found many times. The chain carries TRBV7-2 and TRBJ1-6; D might be TRBD1 (5 bases). V gave up 1 base and J gave up 7 bases, with 20 bases separating them. CDR1 is SGHTA, CDR2 FQGNSA, per germline. CDR3 length equals 18 residues. The CDR3 DNA reads as TGTGCCAGCAGCTTAGATGGCGGCAGACAGCTACAAAATTCACCCCTCCACTTT. Translation: CASSLDGGRQLQNSPLHF.

This clone showed up just a few times. This chain joins TRBV6-5 and TRBJ2-7, with 7 bases matching TRBD1. The CDR3 contains 13 residues. J was trimmed by 2 bases and V by 5 bases; bases with no gene match: 3. From germline, CDR1 is MNHEY and CDR2 SVGAGI. CDR3 sequence (DNA): TGTGCCAGCAGTAGGACAGGACCCTACGAGCAGTACTTC. This gives the protein CASSRTGPYEQYF.

J is TRBJ1-1 and V is TRBV29-1; D unclear. CDR1 is SQVTM, CDR2 ANQGSEA, per germline. V was pared by 6 bases and J by 6 bases, with 23 bases between. The CDR3 runs 15 residues. The CDR3 is CSVMTRSGGWAEAFF. CDR3 coding DNA: TGCAGCGTGATGACACGTTCAGGAGGTTGGGCTGAAGCTTTCTTT.